These T cell receptor beta chains were read from a single sample in a study of CD8+ T cells in alopecia areata. Some clones are missing from TCRdb's copy, which holds only in-frame ones; the method was immunoSEQ multiplex PCR. The profile covers 70,000 to 95,000 clones, with about 53% appearing a single time and 5.5% to 6% taken by the ten largest. The sequenced sample was NKG2D-high CD8+ T cells sorted from blood. These TCRs come from a human donor with alopecia areata. The CDR3 runs from the conserved cysteine through the conserved F or W. D genes are given only for firm matches. Only part of the rows carry a size: once, few, many, or a class if the clone is expanded.

j_gene: TRBJ2-7
d_gene: TRBD1
abundance: -
v_gene: TRBV29-1
CDR3aa: CSVESPGTGLDEQYF
CDR3nt: TGCAGCGTCGAAAGCCCCGGGACAGGTCTCGACGAGCAGTACTTC

j_gene: TRBJ1-2
d_gene: TRBD1
abundance: -
v_gene: TRBV5-6
CDR3aa: CASSLRDSSHYGYTF
CDR3nt: TGTGCCAGCAGCCTCCGGGACAGCTCCCACTATGGCTACACCTTC

j_gene: TRBJ2-3
d_gene: TRBD2
abundance: few
v_gene: TRBV27
CDR3aa: CASRGTSGAADTQYF
CDR3nt: TGTGCCAGCAGAGGGACTAGCGGTGCCGCAGATACGCAGTATTTT

j_gene: TRBJ2-1
d_gene: -
abundance: -
v_gene: TRBV25-1
CDR3aa: CASSEGGRGVDEQFF
CDR3nt: TGTGCCAGCAGTGAAGGTGGCAGGGGGGTCGATGAGCAGTTCTTC

j_gene: TRBJ2-2
d_gene: TRBD2
abundance: -
v_gene: TRBV6-5
CDR3aa: CASSYTERGTGELFF
CDR3nt: TGTGCCAGCAGTTACACGGAGCGGGGGACAGGGGAGCTGTTTTTT

j_gene: TRBJ2-2
d_gene: -
abundance: -
v_gene: TRBV7-3
CDR3aa: CASSIDSGELFF
CDR3nt: TGTGCCAGCAGCATAGACAGCGGGGAGCTGTTTTTT

j_gene: TRBJ2-3
d_gene: -
abundance: -
v_gene: TRBV5-1
CDR3aa: CASSLEPRLGPSTDTQYF
CDR3nt: TGCGCCAGCAGCTTGGAACCCCGACTTGGCCCTAGCACAGATACGCAGTATTTT

j_gene: TRBJ1-1
d_gene: -
abundance: -
v_gene: TRBV19
CDR3aa: CASSIDLTVEAFF
CDR3nt: TGTGCCAGTAGTATAGACCTGACCGTTGAAGCTTTCTTT

j_gene: TRBJ2-1
d_gene: TRBD2
abundance: -
v_gene: TRBV5-4
CDR3aa: CASSLAELAEQFF
CDR3nt: TGTGCCAGCAGCTTGGCCGAACTAGCGGAGCAGTTCTTC

j_gene: TRBJ1-1
d_gene: TRBD1
abundance: once
v_gene: TRBV30
CDR3aa: CAGPGTGSEAFF
CDR3nt: TGTGCCGGTCCCGGGACAGGGTCTGAAGCTTTCTTT

j_gene: TRBJ1-2
d_gene: -
abundance: once
v_gene: TRBV27
CDR3aa: CASSSREGSYGYTF
CDR3nt: TGTGCCAGCAGTTCACGGGAAGGGAGCTATGGCTACACCTTC

j_gene: TRBJ2-7
d_gene: TRBD1
abundance: -
v_gene: TRBV9
CDR3aa: CASSPGGQGNEQYF
CDR3nt: TGTGCCAGCAGCCCCGGGGGACAGGGGAACGAGCAGTACTTC

j_gene: TRBJ1-2
d_gene: -
abundance: -
v_gene: TRBV29-1
CDR3aa: CSVEDPTAYYGYTF
CDR3nt: TGCAGCGTTGAAGACCCGACGGCGTACTATGGCTACACCTTC

j_gene: TRBJ2-1
d_gene: -
abundance: -
v_gene: TRBV2
CDR3aa: CASSFPGEQFF
CDR3nt: TGTGCCAGCTCATTTCCGGGGGAGCAGTTCTTC

j_gene: TRBJ2-5
d_gene: -
abundance: -
v_gene: TRBV29-1
CDR3aa: CSAMDGPQETQYF
CDR3nt: TGCAGCGCCATGGACGGACCACAAGAGACCCAGTACTTC

j_gene: TRBJ2-1
d_gene: -
abundance: -
v_gene: TRBV27
CDR3aa: CASSLGYNGGEQFF
CDR3nt: TGTGCCAGCAGTTTAGGGTATAATGGTGGTGAGCAGTTCTTC

j_gene: TRBJ2-7
d_gene: TRBD1
abundance: -
v_gene: TRBV5-1
CDR3aa: CASSSRTGSSYEQYF
CDR3nt: TGCGCCAGCAGCTCTAGGACAGGGAGCTCCTACGAGCAGTACTTC

j_gene: TRBJ1-4
d_gene: -
abundance: -
v_gene: TRBV30
CDR3aa: CAWSGSEKLFF
CDR3nt: TGTGCCTGGAGTGGGTCGGAGAAACTGTTTTTT

j_gene: TRBJ1-5
d_gene: -
abundance: -
v_gene: TRBV6-6
CDR3aa: CASSALGTYNQPQHF
CDR3nt: TGTGCCAGCAGTGCTCTCGGGACATACAATCAGCCCCAGCATTTT

j_gene: TRBJ2-5
d_gene: -
abundance: few
v_gene: TRBV27
CDR3aa: CASSPVDAQETQYF
CDR3nt: TGTGCCAGCAGCCCGGTCGATGCGCAAGAGACCCAGTACTTC

j_gene: TRBJ2-1
d_gene: -
abundance: -
v_gene: TRBV4-1
CDR3aa: CASRNEGMTDEQFF
CDR3nt: TGCGCCAGCAGAAATGAGGGCATGACAGATGAGCAGTTCTTC

j_gene: TRBJ2-2
d_gene: TRBD1
abundance: -
v_gene: TRBV15
CDR3aa: CATSRETGFTGELFF
CDR3nt: TGTGCCACCAGCAGAGAGACAGGGTTCACCGGGGAGCTGTTTTTT

j_gene: TRBJ1-2
d_gene: -
abundance: -
v_gene: TRBV29-1
CDR3aa: CSVEGGINYGYTF
CDR3nt: TGCAGCGTTGAGGGAGGGATAAACTATGGCTACACCTTC

j_gene: TRBJ2-7
d_gene: -
abundance: -
v_gene: TRBV27
CDR3aa: CASSHGQLYEQYF
CDR3nt: TGTGCCAGCAGCCACGGACAGCTCTACGAGCAGTACTTC

j_gene: TRBJ2-1
d_gene: TRBD1
abundance: -
v_gene: TRBV9
CDR3aa: CASSVEGTAYNEQFF
CDR3nt: TGTGCCAGCAGCGTAGAAGGGACAGCCTACAATGAGCAGTTCTTC

j_gene: TRBJ1-2
d_gene: -
abundance: -
v_gene: TRBV29-1
CDR3aa: CSVDRAGYGYTF
CDR3nt: TGCAGCGTTGACAGGGCGGGCTATGGCTACACCTTC

j_gene: TRBJ1-1
d_gene: TRBD1
abundance: -
v_gene: TRBV29-1
CDR3aa: CSVAGGAEAFF
CDR3nt: TGCAGCGTGGCAGGGGGCGCTGAAGCTTTCTTT

j_gene: TRBJ1-5
d_gene: TRBD1
abundance: -
v_gene: TRBV7-9
CDR3aa: CASSLGQYSNQPQHF
CDR3nt: TGTGCCAGCAGCTTGGGACAGTATAGCAATCAGCCCCAGCATTTT

j_gene: TRBJ2-1
d_gene: TRBD2
abundance: -
v_gene: TRBV4-3
CDR3aa: CASSQGLADYNEQFF
CDR3nt: TGCGCCAGCAGCCAGGGACTAGCGGACTACAATGAGCAGTTCTTC

j_gene: TRBJ2-2
d_gene: -
abundance: -
v_gene: TRBV5-5
CDR3aa: CASSLFYTQGYGTGELFF
CDR3nt: TGTGCCAGCAGCTTGTTTTATACTCAGGGGTATGGAACCGGGGAGCTGTTTTTT

j_gene: TRBJ2-7
d_gene: TRBD1
abundance: few
v_gene: TRBV28
CDR3aa: CASKSTGVHTYEQYF
CDR3nt: TGTGCCAGCAAGTCAACAGGGGTACACACCTACGAGCAGTACTTC

j_gene: TRBJ1-1
d_gene: -
abundance: -
v_gene: TRBV14
CDR3aa: CASSGTRGRMNTEAFF
CDR3nt: TGTGCCAGCAGCGGTACAAGGGGACGGATGAACACTGAAGCTTTCTTT

j_gene: TRBJ1-1
d_gene: TRBD1
abundance: few
v_gene: TRBV29-1
CDR3aa: CSVNDRVNTEAFF
CDR3nt: TGCAGCGTCAACGACAGGGTGAACACTGAAGCTTTCTTT

j_gene: TRBJ2-1
d_gene: -
abundance: -
v_gene: TRBV6-5
CDR3aa: CASSSLTPGDEQFF
CDR3nt: TGTGCCAGCAGTTCCCTGACACCTGGGGATGAGCAGTTCTTC

j_gene: TRBJ2-7
d_gene: -
abundance: -
v_gene: TRBV29-1
CDR3aa: CSVETSWLGEQYF
CDR3nt: TGCAGCGTTGAGACTTCATGGCTCGGCGAGCAGTACTTC

j_gene: TRBJ2-1
d_gene: TRBD1
abundance: -
v_gene: TRBV2
CDR3aa: CASSEGQGWNEQFF
CDR3nt: TGTGCCAGCAGCGAGGGACAGGGGTGGAATGAGCAGTTCTTC

j_gene: TRBJ1-6
d_gene: -
abundance: -
v_gene: TRBV9
CDR3aa: CASSVAGGDSPLHF
CDR3nt: TGTGCCAGCAGCGTAGCCGGGGGCGATTCACCCCTCCACTTT